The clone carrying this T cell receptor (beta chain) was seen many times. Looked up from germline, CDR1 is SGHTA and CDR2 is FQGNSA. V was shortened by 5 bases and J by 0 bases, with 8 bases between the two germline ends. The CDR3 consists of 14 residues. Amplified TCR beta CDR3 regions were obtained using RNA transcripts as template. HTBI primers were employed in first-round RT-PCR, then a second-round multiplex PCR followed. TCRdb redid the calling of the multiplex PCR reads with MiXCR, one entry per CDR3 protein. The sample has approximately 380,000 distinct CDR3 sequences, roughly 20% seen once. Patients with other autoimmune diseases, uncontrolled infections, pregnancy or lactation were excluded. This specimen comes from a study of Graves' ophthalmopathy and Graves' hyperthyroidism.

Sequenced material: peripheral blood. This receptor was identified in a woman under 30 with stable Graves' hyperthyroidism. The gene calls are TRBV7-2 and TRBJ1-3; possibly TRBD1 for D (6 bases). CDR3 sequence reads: CASSGDISGNTIYF. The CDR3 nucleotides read TGTGCCAGCAGCGGGGACATCTCTGGAAACACCATATATTTT. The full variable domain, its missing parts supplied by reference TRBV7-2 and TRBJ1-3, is GAGVSQSPSNKVTEKGKDVELRCDPISGHTALYWYRQSLGQGLEFLIYFQGNSAPDKSGLPSDRFSAERTGGSVSTLTIQRTQQEDSAVYLCASSGDISGNTIYFGEGSWLTVV.